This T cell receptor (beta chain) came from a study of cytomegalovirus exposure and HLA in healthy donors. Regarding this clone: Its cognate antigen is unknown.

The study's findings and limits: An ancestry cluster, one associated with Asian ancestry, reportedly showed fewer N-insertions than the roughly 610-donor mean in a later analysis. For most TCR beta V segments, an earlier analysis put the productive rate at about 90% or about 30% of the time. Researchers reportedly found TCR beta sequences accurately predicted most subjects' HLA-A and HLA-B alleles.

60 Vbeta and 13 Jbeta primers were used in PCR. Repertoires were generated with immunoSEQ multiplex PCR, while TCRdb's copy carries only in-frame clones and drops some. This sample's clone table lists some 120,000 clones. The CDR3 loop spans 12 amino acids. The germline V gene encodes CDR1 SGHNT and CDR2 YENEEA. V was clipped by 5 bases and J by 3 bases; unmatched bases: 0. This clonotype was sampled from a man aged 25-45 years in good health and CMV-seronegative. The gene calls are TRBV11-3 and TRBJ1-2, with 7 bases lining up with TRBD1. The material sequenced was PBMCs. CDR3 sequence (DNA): TGTGCCAGCAGCGACAGGGACTATGGCTACACCTTC. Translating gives CASSDRDYGYTF.